Below, 26 T cell receptor beta chains from the same sample are listed, as sequenced in a study of blood T cell repertoires in COVID-19. TCRdb keeps only in-frame clones here, not all; method: immunoSEQ multiplex PCR. The data contain under 200,000 clones, around nine tenths of them singletons. Sequences were obtained from peripheral blood. The receptors derive from a man in his fifties with acute or convalescent COVID-19.

The chain carries TRBV5-4 and TRBJ2-7; 9 nucleotides align to TRBD1. The CDR3 consists of 15 residues. Germline lookup yields CDR1 SGHNT and CDR2 YYREEE (reference sequence). J gave up 2 bases and V 4 bases, and 7 bases lay outside the gene matches. CDR3 in amino acids: CASSPGTGFTYEQYV. CDR3 in DNA: TGTGCCAGCAGCCCCGGGACAGGGTTTACCTACGAGCAGTACGTC.

The V and J genes are TRBV14 and TRBJ2-1, with TRBD2 identical over 11 bases. Germline V gene data show CDR1 as SGHDN and CDR2 as FVKESK. The CDR3 loop spans 13 amino acids. V dropped 8 bases and J dropped 3; count of bases not matched to a gene: 0. The CDR3 DNA follows: TGTGCCAGCGGGACTAGCGGCTACAATGAGCAGTTCTTC. It specifies CASGTSGYNEQFF.

The rearrangement joins TRBV7-9 to TRBJ2-2; 10 bases agree with TRBD1. Germline V gene sequence: CDR1 SEHNR, CDR2 FQNEAQ (reference sequence). Trimming removed 2 bases from V and 6 bases from J; junction bases left unmatched: 3. This CDR3 has 15 amino acids. The CDR3 sequence: CASSLSTGGSGELFF. The CDR3 nucleotides are TGTGCCAGCAGCTTATCGACAGGGGGCTCCGGGGAGCTGTTTTTT.

The CDR3 nucleotides read TGTGCCAGCAGAACCCCGGCATCGGGAGATTCACCCCTCCACTTT. Its protein is CASRTPASGDSPLHF. This chain links TRBV28 with TRBJ1-6; no reliable D call. Trimming left V 6 bases short and J 8 bases short, with 17 bases between. This CDR3 spans 15 amino acids. Germline loops: CDR1 MDHEN, CDR2 SYDVKM. Complete variable domain (other parts from reference TRBV28 and TRBJ1-6): DVKVTQSSRYLVKRTGEKVFLECVQDMDHENMFWYRQDPGLGLRLIYFSYDVKMKEKGDIPEGYSVSREKKERFSLILESASTNQTSMYLCASRTPASGDSPLHFGNGTRLTVT.

The genes are TRBV7-3 and TRBJ1-5; D ambiguous. The CDR3 is 13 amino acids. Trimming removed 7 bases from V and 7 bases from J, with 14 bases in between. CDR1 and CDR2 (germline): SGHTA, FQGTGA. CDR3 in amino acids: CASMGKTGQPQHF. The CDR3 nucleotides are TGTGCCAGCATGGGTAAAACCGGGCAGCCCCAGCATTTT. Drawing the rest from reference TRBV7-3 and TRBJ1-5, the complete variable domain is GAGVSQTPSNKVTEKGKYVELRCDPISGHTALYWYRQSLGQGPEFLIYFQGTGAADDSGLPNDRFFAVRPEGSVSTLKIQRTERGDSAVYLCASMGKTGQPQHFGDGTRLSIL.

This sequence joins TRBV6-6 and TRBJ2-1, with 7 bases aligning to TRBD2. The germline gives CDR1 MNHNY, CDR2 SVGAGI (reference sequence). V was clipped by 2 bases and J by 8 bases; unmatched bases: 6. This CDR3 region has 14 residues. The CDR3 spells CASSYGRGGYEQFF. CDR3 nucleotide sequence: TGTGCCAGCAGTTACGGGAGGGGAGGCTATGAGCAGTTCTTC.

The gene calls are TRBV11-2 and TRBJ2-2; 7 positions agree with TRBD1. Per germline, CDR1 SGHAT and CDR2 FQNNGV. This CDR3 comprises 15 residues. With 4 bases clipped from V and 2 bases from J, the junction kept 4 bases outside the gene matches. CDR3 DNA sequence: TGTGCCAGCAGCTCACAGGGGTCTAACACCGGGGAGCTGTTTTTT. It encodes CASSSQGSNTGELFF.

The V call is TRBV7-2, the J call TRBJ1-6, with a tentative D call TRBD1 (6 bases). Per the germline V gene, CDR1 is SGHTA and CDR2 is FQGNSA. The CDR3 consists of 15 residues. V dropped 3 bases and J dropped 1 base, with 7 bases sitting between them. CDR3 sequence reads: CASSLGASYNSPLHF. CDR3 nucleotide sequence: TGTGCCAGCAGCTTGGGGGCTTCCTATAATTCACCCCTCCACTTT.

The chain joins TRBV4-3 to TRBJ1-2; D call uncertain. V lost 1 base to trimming and J lost 3 bases, with 12 bases between them. The germline CDR1 and CDR2 sequences are LGHNA and YSLEER. The CDR3 extends over 15 amino acids. The CDR3 nucleotides are TGCGCCAGCAGCCAAGGATTTAACGGGGACTATGGCTACACCTTC. Protein: CASSQGFNGDYGYTF.

The J gene is TRBJ1-1, the V gene TRBV4-1; D possibly corresponds to TRBD1 (5 bases). Germline loops: CDR1 MGHRA, CDR2 YSYEKL. The CDR3 loop spans 15 amino acids. V was trimmed by 3 bases and J by 7 bases, leaving 18 bases between them. Here the CDR3 reads CASSQGGRTMSEAFF. Here the CDR3 DNA reads TGCGCCAGCAGCCAGGGGGGACGGACTATGAGTGAAGCTTTCTTT.

This clone has just one count. This chain links TRBV7-8 with TRBJ2-7; D is possibly TRBD2 (6 bases). The CDR3 has 14 amino acids. V was shortened by 0 bases and J by 2 bases, with 8 bases between the two germline ends. Per the germline V gene, CDR1 is SGHVS and CDR2 is FQNEAQ. CDR3 residues: CASSLAGRTYEQYF. Written as DNA, the CDR3 is TGTGCCAGCAGCTTAGCGGGGAGGACCTACGAGCAGTACTTC. The full variable domain, with the rest looked up from reference TRBV7-8 and TRBJ2-7, is GAGVSQSPRYKVAKRGQDVALRCDPISGHVSLFWYQQALGQGPEFLTYFQNEAQLDKSGLPSDRFFAERPEGSVSTLKIQRTQQEDSAVYLCASSLAGRTYEQYFGPGTRLTVT.

This rearrangement joins TRBV9 to TRBJ2-7, with TRBD2 matching 7 bases. From germline, CDR1 is SGDLS and CDR2 YYNGEE. This CDR3 comprises 14 residues. V trimming: 0 bases; J trimming: 2 bases; junction bases outside the gene matches: 2. CDR3 coding DNA: TGTGCCAGCAGCGTAGGGGGACTAACCTACGAGCAGTACTTC. Its translation: CASSVGGLTYEQYF.

J is TRBJ1-2 and V is TRBV28; D is ambiguous. The germline V gene encodes CDR1 MDHEN and CDR2 SYDVKM. V lost 1 base and J lost 4, with 10 bases in between. The CDR3 is 14 residues long. Written as DNA, the CDR3 is TGTGCCAGCAGTTTATACGCGAACCCCTATGGCTACACCTTC. It translates to CASSLYANPYGYTF.

The V call is TRBV6-2 or TRBV6-3, the J call TRBJ1-1; maybe TRBD1 (5 bases). The germline V gene encodes CDR1 MNHEY and CDR2 SVGEGT. V was clipped by 2 bases and J by 0 bases, with 7 bases between them. The CDR3 length is 14 residues. CDR3 amino acids: CASSYGHLNTEAFF. DNA of the CDR3: TGTGCCAGCAGTTACGGACATCTGAACACTGAAGCTTTCTTT.

The chain couples TRBV29-1 to TRBJ1-1; D remains unclear. Per germline, CDR1 SQVTM and CDR2 ANQGSEA. This CDR3 spans 13 amino acids. Trimming cost V 7 bases and J 0 bases, with 12 bases left between them. In DNA, the CDR3 is TGCAGCGGTACCGACACAATGAACACTGAAGCTTTCTTT. Translating it yields CSGTDTMNTEAFF.

The CDR3 nucleotides are TGTGCCAGCAGCCAATATAGGACAGGGGTCGCGACGACCCAGTACTTC. It yields the protein CASSQYRTGVATTQYF. This chain links TRBV7-2 with TRBJ2-5; TRBD1 aligns across 9 bases. Per germline, CDR1 SGHTA and CDR2 FQGNSA. The V and J ends lost 5 bases and 7 bases, in that order; junction bases with no gene match: 14. The CDR3 is made up of 16 amino acids. Full variable domain (missing parts from reference TRBV7-2 and TRBJ2-5): GAGVSQSPSNKVTEKGKDVELRCDPISGHTALYWYRQSLGQGLEFLIYFQGNSAPDKSGLPSDRFSAERTGGSVSTLTIQRTQQEDSAVYLCASSQYRTGVATTQYFGPGTRLLVL.

The rearrangement uses TRBV6-5 and TRBJ2-7; D is possibly TRBD2 (6 bases). This CDR3 is 14 amino acids long. V lost 5 bases and J lost 9, with 20 bases in between. Germline CDR1 reads MNHEY; CDR2 reads SVGAGI. CDR3 nucleotide sequence: TGTGCCAGCAGTCCGGCCGGGACCGGGGGTCGGCAGTACGTC. Protein sequence: CASSPAGTGGRQYV.

The V call is TRBV7-8, the J call TRBJ2-3, with 7 bases matching TRBD1. The V segment lost 5 bases and the J segment 9 bases; nucleotides outside the gene matches: 5. CDR1 and CDR2 (germline): SGHVS, FQNEAQ. This CDR3 spans 12 amino acids. The CDR3 loop is CASSTQGNTQYF. The DNA of the CDR3 is TGTGCCAGCAGCACACAGGGGAACACGCAGTATTTT.

The V gene is TRBV3-1 (or the pseudogene TRBV3-2), the J gene TRBJ2-7; 10 positions agree with TRBD2. This CDR3 has 15 residues. Trimming removed 4 bases from V and 0 bases from J; junction bases left unmatched: 3. Germline loops: CDR1 LGHDT, CDR2 YNNKEL (reference sequence). CDR3 DNA sequence: TGTGCCAGCAGCCGAGGACTAGCGGTCTCCTACGAGCAGTACTTC. Its translation: CASSRGLAVSYEQYF.

This rearrangement joins TRBV27 to TRBJ2-1; TRBD2 matches at 14 bases. The CDR3 is made up of 15 amino acids. V shed 5 bases and J 8 bases; nucleotides not matched to a gene: 5. Germline V gives CDR1 MNHEY, CDR2 SMNVEV (reference sequence). The chain's CDR3 is CASSIGTSGSYEQFF. The CDR3, as DNA: TGTGCCAGCAGTATTGGGACTAGCGGGAGTTATGAGCAGTTCTTC.

This clone appeared a single time. This chain links TRBV27 with TRBJ2-1, with D maybe TRBD2 (6 bases). CDR1 MNHEY and CDR2 SMNVEV come from the germline V gene (reference sequence). V was clipped by 4 bases and J by 6 bases, with 7 bases between them. This CDR3 spans 12 amino acids. The CDR3 here is CASSWGVNEQFF. DNA for the CDR3: TGTGCCAGCAGTTGGGGGGTCAATGAGCAGTTCTTC.

This chain joins TRBV7-3 and TRBJ1-1; TRBD1 matches at 11 bases. J lost 4 bases, V lost 5 bases, and 6 bases had no gene match. Germline loops: CDR1 SGHTA, CDR2 FQGTGA. The CDR3 extends over 15 amino acids. The chain's CDR3 is CASSDQGTGGTEAFF. In DNA form, the CDR3 reads TGTGCCAGCAGCGATCAAGGGACAGGGGGCACTGAAGCTTTCTTT.

This rearrangement joins TRBV6-5 to TRBJ2-2, with 7 bases that match TRBD1. Germline V CDR1 and CDR2: MNHEY, SVGAGI. V lost 6 bases to trimming and J lost 1 base; unmatched junction nucleotides: 5. The CDR3 totals 15 residues. CDR3 loop: CASSRGQLNTGELFF. CDR3 in DNA: TGTGCCAGCAGCCGGGGACAGCTGAACACCGGGGAGCTGTTTTTT.

The V call is TRBV28, the J call TRBJ1-1; no clear D gene. V was cut by 6 bases and J by 1 base, with 9 bases left in between. Per germline, CDR1 MDHEN and CDR2 SYDVKM. This CDR3 has 13 amino acids. CDR3 in amino acids: CASSPPGNTEAFF. The CDR3 DNA sequence: TGTGCCAGCAGCCCTCCCGGGAACACTGAAGCTTTCTTT.

This CDR3 reads CATVRGRSYEQYV. CDR3 DNA sequence: TGCGCCACAGTCCGTGGGAGGTCCTACGAGCAGTACGTC. This chain connects TRBV4-3 to TRBJ2-7, with D perhaps TRBD2 (6 bases). Germline CDR1 is LGHNA and CDR2 is YSLEER. This CDR3 is 13 amino acids long. Trimming shortened V by 10 bases and J by 1 base, and 14 bases separated the two germline ends.

The chain links TRBV5-1 to TRBJ2-1, with D perhaps matching TRBD2 (5 bases). CDR3 length: 18 residues. V was trimmed by 0 bases and J by 4 bases, leaving 20 bases between them. Germline loops: CDR1 SGHRS, CDR2 YFSETQ. This chain's CDR3 is CASSLAPSRPDGYNEQFF. CDR3 bases: TGCGCCAGCAGCTTGGCCCCTAGCAGACCTGATGGATACAATGAGCAGTTCTTC.